The rows below give T cell receptor beta chains drawn from one sample of a study of blood T cell repertoires in COVID-19. Method: immunoSEQ multiplex PCR; TCRdb's copy keeps in-frame clones and lacks some. The table lists 85,000 to 120,000 clones, about 91% of them singletons. The specimen sequenced was peripheral blood. The source is a young man with acute or convalescent COVID-19. CDR3s include the opening cysteine and the closing phenylalanine or tryptophan. Each record gives: V gene, J gene, D gene, clone size, CDR3 protein, CDR3 DNA. A D gene is named only where the DNA matches it firmly. Some rows mark clone size as missing; the rest say once, few, many or name a class of expanded clone.

TRBV19	TRBJ1-1	.	.	CASSQRENTEAFF	TGTGCCAGTAGTCAGAGGGAGAACACTGAAGCTTTCTTT
TRBV5-1	TRBJ1-3	.	once	CASSLGSSGNTIYF	TGCGCCAGCAGCTTGGGCAGCTCTGGAAACACCATATATTTT
TRBV30	TRBJ1-5	TRBD1	.	CAAETGTNQPQHF	TGTGCCGCCGAGACAGGGACGAATCAGCCCCAGCATTTT
TRBV24-1	TRBJ2-2	TRBD1	.	CATSEPGGTGELFF	TGTGCCACCAGTGAGCCAGGGGGAACCGGGGAGCTGTTTTTT
TRBV6-1	TRBJ2-3	.	.	CASSEMEGSDTQYF	TGTGCCAGCAGTGAAATGGAGGGGTCAGATACGCAGTATTTT
TRBV5-6	TRBJ2-7	.	once	CASSLAGGEAYEQYF	TGTGCCAGCAGCTTGGCCGGCGGGGAAGCCTACGAGCAGTACTTC
TRBV3-1/TRBV3-2	TRBJ2-5	TRBD2	.	CASSGGTSGSKETQYF	TGTGCCAGCAGCGGCGGGACTAGCGGGAGTAAAGAGACCCAGTACTTC
TRBV30	TRBJ1-1	TRBD1	.	CAWSPPGGRSTEAFF	TGTGCCTGGAGTCCCCCAGGGGGCCGGAGCACTGAAGCTTTCTTT
TRBV7-2	TRBJ2-7	.	.	CASSHRRVYEQYF	TGTGCCAGCAGCCACAGGAGGGTTTACGAGCAGTACTTC
TRBV30	TRBJ1-5	.	.	CAWSVVTAGDQPQHF	TGTGCCTGGAGTGTAGTCACCGCGGGCGATCAGCCCCAGCATTTT
TRBV4-1	TRBJ2-1	.	.	CASSQGWTNYNEQFF	TGCGCCAGCAGCCAAGGTTGGACTAACTACAATGAGCAGTTCTTC
TRBV12-3/TRBV12-4	TRBJ1-1	.	.	CASSFSGNGEAFF	TGTGCCAGCAGTTTCTCGGGGAACGGTGAAGCTTTCTTT
TRBV4-1	TRBJ1-1	TRBD1	.	CASSQPSTGTGVTEAFF	TGCGCCAGCAGCCAACCCTCAACCGGGACAGGGGTTACTGAAGCTTTCTTT
TRBV6-5	TRBJ2-7	TRBD2	.	CASQALAGGTYEQYF	TGTGCCAGCCAGGCCCTAGCGGGAGGAACCTACGAGCAGTACTTC
TRBV2	TRBJ1-5	.	.	CASSEGTGLKQPQHF	TGTGCCAGCAGTGAGGGCACAGGACTAAAACAGCCCCAGCATTTT
TRBV2	TRBJ1-5	.	.	CASSLGADSNQPQHF	TGTGCCAGCAGTCTGGGGGCGGATAGCAATCAGCCCCAGCATTTT
TRBV13	TRBJ2-7	TRBD1	.	CASSLATGTGENEQYF	TGTGCCAGCAGCTTAGCCACCGGGACAGGGGAAAACGAGCAGTACTTC
TRBV7-9	TRBJ2-7	.	once	CASAGVDYEQYF	TGTGCCAGCGCCGGGGTAGACTACGAGCAGTACTTC
TRBV4-1	TRBJ1-6	TRBD1	.	CASSQDGQVLNSPLHF	TGCGCCAGCAGCCAAGATGGACAGGTCCTCAATTCACCCCTCCACTTT
TRBV5-1	TRBJ2-2	TRBD1	.	CASSRDRGQLFF	TGCGCCAGCAGCAGGGACAGGGGGCAGCTGTTTTTT
TRBV19	TRBJ2-2	.	once	CASRFGPTGELFF	TGTGCCAGTAGGTTCGGTCCCACCGGGGAGCTGTTTTTT
TRBV5-4	TRBJ2-4	TRBD1	.	CASSLARTGVLAKNIQYF	TGTGCCAGCAGCTTGGCTAGGACAGGAGTTCTAGCCAAAAACATTCAGTACTTC
TRBV5-1	TRBJ2-2	.	.	CASSLNLGTGELFF	TGCGCCAGCAGCTTGAATCTAGGCACCGGGGAGCTGTTTTTT
TRBV6-5	TRBJ1-1	.	once	CASSYSFGGGTEAFF	TGTGCCAGCAGTTACTCATTCGGGGGGGGAACTGAAGCTTTCTTT
TRBV5-6	TRBJ1-5	.	.	CASSFSDSSNQPQHF	TGTGCCAGCAGCTTCTCCGACAGTAGCAATCAGCCCCAGCATTTT
TRBV30	TRBJ2-7	TRBD2	.	CAWSNKGLAGVEQYF	TGTGCCTGGAGCAACAAGGGACTAGCGGGAGTCGAGCAGTACTTC
TRBV19	TRBJ2-6	.	.	CASSISGLSTGANVLTF	TGTGCCAGTAGTATAAGTGGTCTAAGTACTGGGGCCAACGTCCTGACTTTC
TRBV7-8	TRBJ2-7	TRBD1	.	CASSSRTGINEQYF	TGTGCCAGCAGCTCCAGGACAGGGATCAACGAGCAGTACTTC
TRBV27	TRBJ1-6	TRBD1	.	CASSQYRGSYNSPLHF	TGTGCCAGCAGCCAATACAGGGGGTCCTATAATTCACCCCTCCACTTT
TRBV7-2	TRBJ1-2	TRBD1	.	CASSFRPDRSYGYTF	TGTGCCAGCAGCTTCCGACCGGACAGGTCTTATGGCTACACCTTC
TRBV14	TRBJ1-2	.	.	CASSQARRPNYGYTF	TGTGCCAGCAGCCAAGCTCGGAGGCCCAACTATGGCTACACCTTC
TRBV19	TRBJ2-2	.	.	CAGSQGTNTGELFF	TGTGCGGGTAGTCAGGGAACGAACACCGGGGAGCTGTTTTTT
TRBV7-9	TRBJ1-5	TRBD1	.	CASSIGTGNQPQHF	TGTGCCAGCAGCATTGGGACAGGCAATCAGCCCCAGCATTTT
TRBV24-1	TRBJ1-2	TRBD1	.	CATSDLGTVRDYGYTF	TGTGCCACCAGTGATTTGGGGACAGTGCGAGACTATGGCTACACCTTC
TRBV2	TRBJ2-1	TRBD2	.	CASSPPGTISEQFF	TGTGCCAGCAGTCCTCCCGGGACTATAAGTGAGCAGTTCTTC
TRBV19	TRBJ1-6	.	.	CASSIEQNSPLHF	TGTGCCAGTAGTATAGAGCAGAATTCACCCCTCCACTTT
TRBV5-1	TRBJ1-2	.	once	CASSLSGLDGYTF	TGCGCCAGCAGCTTATCAGGGTTAGATGGCTACACCTTC
TRBV2	TRBJ2-3	TRBD2	.	CASSPTSGGADTQYF	TGTGCCAGCAGCCCGACTAGCGGGGGGGCAGATACGCAGTATTTT
TRBV28	TRBJ2-1	.	.	CASSLPLRHLHEQFF	TGTGCCAGCAGTTTACCCCTCAGACACTTGCATGAGCAGTTCTTC
TRBV9	TRBJ1-1	.	.	CASSEPRGQMNTEAFF	TGTGCCAGCAGCGAACCGAGGGGACAAATGAACACTGAAGCTTTCTTT
TRBV10-1	TRBJ2-7	TRBD2	.	CASSEMGLAGKSNEQYF	TGCGCCAGCAGTGAGATGGGACTAGCGGGTAAGAGTAACGAGCAGTACTTC
TRBV3-1/TRBV3-2	TRBJ2-7	.	once	CASSQGGGTLYEQYF	TGTGCCAGCAGCCAAGGAGGGGGTACCCTCTACGAGCAGTACTTC
TRBV30	TRBJ1-2	TRBD1	.	CAWSGTGGHTNYGYTF	TGTGCCTGGAGTGGGACAGGGGGCCACACCAACTATGGCTACACCTTC
TRBV7-2	TRBJ2-7	.	.	CASSLNSGLYEQYF	TGTGCCAGCAGCCTAAATAGCGGACTCTACGAGCAGTACTTC
TRBV7-9	TRBJ1-4	.	.	CASSPPGTNEKLFF	TGTGCCAGCAGCCCCCCGGGGACTAATGAAAAACTGTTTTTT
TRBV5-8	TRBJ1-3	TRBD1	.	CASSHPGQMGNTIYF	TGTGCCAGCAGCCATCCGGGACAGATGGGAAACACCATATATTTT
TRBV14	TRBJ2-7	TRBD2	.	CASRPTGGPYEQYF	TGTGCCAGCAGACCTACGGGGGGGCCCTACGAGCAGTACTTC